This T cell receptor beta chain was identified in a study of OX40 agonist ivuxolimab in advanced cancers. Libraries were prepared by immunoSEQ multiplex PCR; TCRdb keeps only in-frame clonotypes and omits some of them. Here the sample spans 60,000 to 80,000 clones, roughly 80% being singletons. Germline V gene lookup returns CDR1 SGHVS and CDR2 FQNEAQ. The CDR3 totals 17 residues. The V segment lost 1 base and the J segment 9 bases; nucleotides outside the gene matches: 9. The source material was CD4+ or CD8+ T cells sorted from blood, sampled in a trial of the OX40 agonist ivuxolimab. This sequence was found in an adult with an advanced solid tumor such as melanoma, head and neck, liver or kidney cancer. The gene calls are TRBV7-8 and TRBJ1-6; TRBD1 matches 10 bases. CDR3 bases: TGTGCCAGCAGCTTAGGGGAGGTGACAGGGGGCGGTTCACCCCTCCACTTT. The encoded protein is CASSLGEVTGGGSPLHF. Based on the CDR3 plus reference TRBV7-8 and TRBJ1-6, the full variable domain is GAGVSQSPRYKVAKRGQDVALRCDPISGHVSLFWYQQALGQGPEFLTYFQNEAQLDKSGLPSDRFFAERPEGSVSTLKIQRTQQEDSAVYLCASSLGEVTGGGSPLHFGNGTRLTVT.